One and the same sample provided the 8 T cell receptor beta chains below, sequenced in a study of blood T cell repertoires in COVID-19. The table came from immunoSEQ multiplex PCR; TCRdb's copy has only in-frame clones and leaves some out. The sample shows roughly 150,000 clones, around 90% of them seen only once. The sample was peripheral blood. The receptors were sampled from a man aged 18 to 29 with COVID-19, enrolled during active disease.

This clone was observed a single time. V gene TRBV4-3 combines with J gene TRBJ2-1; 9 positions agree with TRBD2. Trimming at V came to 1 base and at J to 9 bases, leaving 13 bases not matched to a gene. The CDR3 sequence is 17 residues long. The germline gives CDR1 LGHNA, CDR2 YSLEER. The CDR3 DNA reads as TGCGCCAGCAGCCAAGCCACCGTCCTAGCGGGAACGGGTGAGCAGTTCTTC. Amino acid sequence: CASSQATVLAGTGEQFF.

J is TRBJ2-7 and V is TRBV19; D unresolved. V lost 4 bases and J 3 bases, leaving 16 bases between the germline ends. Germline values: CDR1 LNHDA, CDR2 SQIVND (reference sequence). The CDR3 totals 15 residues. The CDR3 DNA reads as TGTGCCAGTAGTAACTCCTTGGGCAGAATCTACGAGCAGTACTTC. This translates into CASSNSLGRIYEQYF.

The chain employs TRBV6-5 and TRBJ2-2; D is possibly TRBD1 (5 bases). Trimming shortened V by 7 bases and J by 0 bases, and 12 bases separated the two germline ends. The germline gives CDR1 MNHEY, CDR2 SVGAGI. The CDR3 totals 15 residues. In DNA form, the CDR3 reads TGTGCCAGCAAAGGCAACAGGCCGAACACCGGGGAGCTGTTTTTT. Its translation: CASKGNRPNTGELFF.

This sequence joins TRBV5-4 and TRBJ2-7; 7 positions match TRBD1. This CDR3 spans 13 amino acids. Germline V CDR1 and CDR2: SGHNT, YYREEE (reference sequence). J gave up 3 bases and V 4 bases, and 4 bases lay outside the gene matches. CDR3 sequence: CASSARDSYEQYF. CDR3 DNA sequence: TGTGCCAGCAGCGCACGGGACAGCTACGAGCAGTACTTC.

This chain uses TRBV5-6 with TRBJ2-3; 9 bases line up with TRBD2. The CDR3 totals 16 residues. The trim removed 1 base at V and 3 bases at J, leaving 6 bases unmatched. Germline values: CDR1 SGHDT, CDR2 YYEEEE. The chain's CDR3 is CASSLRGGRGTDTQYF. The CDR3 DNA reads TGTGCCAGCAGCTTGCGTGGCGGGAGGGGGACAGATACGCAGTATTTT.

The chain has TRBV27 and TRBJ1-6, with D perhaps matching TRBD1 (6 bases). This CDR3 has 18 amino acids. CDR1 and CDR2 (germline): MNHEY, SMNVEV (reference sequence). Trimming pared 7 bases from V and 7 bases from J, leaving 26 bases between. This chain's CDR3 is CASTSSQHSGVWNSPLHF. The CDR3 bases are TGTGCCAGCACCTCTAGTCAACACTCAGGGGTTTGGAATTCACCCCTCCACTTT.

This clone was found once. The chain uses TRBV9 and TRBJ1-5; D perhaps matches TRBD1 (5 bases). Trimming stripped 3 bases from V and 3 bases from J, with 10 bases between. There are 14 residues in the CDR3. CDR1 and CDR2 (germline): SGDLS, YYNGEE. CDR3 protein: CASSAGQVNQPQHF. The CDR3 nucleotides are TGTGCCAGCAGCGCCGGACAAGTCAATCAGCCCCAGCATTTT.

CDR3: CASSVGAGALFF. The CDR3 nucleotides are TGTGCCAGCAGCGTAGGCGCGGGTGCGCTGTTTTTT. The chain is built from TRBV9 and TRBJ2-2, with D perhaps TRBD2 (5 bases). The germline V and J ends were trimmed by 0 bases and 13 bases, with 10 bases remaining between them. Germline V gene lookup returns CDR1 SGDLS and CDR2 YYNGEE. This CDR3 contains 12 residues.